This T cell receptor beta chain was profiled in a study of regulatory T cells in long-lasting Graves disease. As for the study in general: Under 3 months of antithyroid drugs had been taken by newly diagnosed Graves' patients. Findings and limits, study-wide: Persistent Graves' patients had lower TCR diversity than newly diagnosed ones. Persistent disease preferred TRBV28, TRBJ1-2 and TRBJ2-5. New patients shared fewer public clonotypes (around 980) than persistent patients did (roughly 2,700).

In its sample, this clonotype was seen a few times. Antigen: not known. TCR beta libraries were built with iRepertoire HTBI primers and Arm-PCR of CDR3 regions. TCRdb reprocessed the multiplex PCR reads via MiXCR and lists one record per CDR3 protein. The sample lists roughly 510,000 distinct CDR3 sequences, about 15% occurring once. Regarding time point: newly diagnosed GD, antithyroid drugs for less than 3 months. The TCR library used RNA extracted from PBMCs. V shed 4 bases, J shed 1 base, and the junction held 7 bases outside the gene matches. The CDR3 totals 15 residues. The V gene's germline CDR1 is SGHRS and CDR2 YFSETQ. The sample also formed part of further work on T cells in Graves' hyperthyroidism and ophthalmopathy.

The rearrangement uses TRBV5-1 and TRBJ1-1, with TRBD1 matching over 7 bases. The sequenced sample was peripheral blood mononuclear cells (PBMCs), obtained at new diagnosis, from a patient treated with antithyroid drugs. This receptor was taken from a young man with Graves disease. This chain's CDR3 is CASSAGGQTNTEAFF. CDR3 bases: TGCGCCAGCAGCGCAGGGGGACAGACGAACACTGAAGCTTTCTTT.